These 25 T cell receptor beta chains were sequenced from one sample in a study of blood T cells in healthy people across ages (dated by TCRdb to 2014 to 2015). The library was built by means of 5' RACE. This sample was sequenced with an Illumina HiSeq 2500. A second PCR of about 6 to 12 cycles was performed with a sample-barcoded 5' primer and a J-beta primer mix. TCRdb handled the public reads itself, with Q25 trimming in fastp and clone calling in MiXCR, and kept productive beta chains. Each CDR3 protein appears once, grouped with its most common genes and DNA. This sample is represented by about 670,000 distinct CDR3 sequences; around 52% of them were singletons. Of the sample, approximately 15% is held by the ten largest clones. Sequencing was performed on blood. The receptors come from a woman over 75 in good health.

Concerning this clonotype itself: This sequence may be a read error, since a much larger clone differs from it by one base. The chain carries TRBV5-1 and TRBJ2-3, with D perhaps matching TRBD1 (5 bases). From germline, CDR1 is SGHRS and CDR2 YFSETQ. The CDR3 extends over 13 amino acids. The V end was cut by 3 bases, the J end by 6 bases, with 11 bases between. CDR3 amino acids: CASSWGLGDTQYF. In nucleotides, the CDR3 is TGCGCCAGCAGCTGGGGCCTCGGGGATACGCAGTATTTT.

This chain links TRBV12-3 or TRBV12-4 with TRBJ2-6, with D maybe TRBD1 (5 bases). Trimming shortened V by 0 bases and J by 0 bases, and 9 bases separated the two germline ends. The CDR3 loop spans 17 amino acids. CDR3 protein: CASSLARAFSGANVLTF. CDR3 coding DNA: TGTGCCAGCAGTTTAGCCAGGGCCTTCTCTGGGGCCAACGTCCTGACTTTC.

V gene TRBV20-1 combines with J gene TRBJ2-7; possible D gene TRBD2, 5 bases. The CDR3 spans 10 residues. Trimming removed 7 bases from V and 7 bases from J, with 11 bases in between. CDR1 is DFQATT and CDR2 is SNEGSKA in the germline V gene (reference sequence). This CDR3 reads CSVGSGEQYF. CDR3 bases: TGCAGTGTAGGCTCGGGGGAGCAGTACTTC.

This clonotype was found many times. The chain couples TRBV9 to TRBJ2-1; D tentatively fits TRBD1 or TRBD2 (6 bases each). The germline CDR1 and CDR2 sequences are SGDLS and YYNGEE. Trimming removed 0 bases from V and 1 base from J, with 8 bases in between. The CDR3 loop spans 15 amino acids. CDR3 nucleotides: TGTGCCAGCAGCGTAGGAGGGGGGTCCTACAATGAGCAGTTCTTC. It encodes CASSVGGGSYNEQFF.

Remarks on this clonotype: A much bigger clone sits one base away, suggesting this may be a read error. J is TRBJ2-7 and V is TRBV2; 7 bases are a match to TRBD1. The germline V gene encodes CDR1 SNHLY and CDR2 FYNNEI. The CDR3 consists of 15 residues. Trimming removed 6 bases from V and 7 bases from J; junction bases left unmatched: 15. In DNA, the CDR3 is TGTGCCAGCAGGGGCGACAGGGCCCTCATCAATGAGCAGTACTTC. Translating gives CASRGDRALINEQYF.

CDR3 nucleotides: TGTGCCAGCAGCCAAACCTTGACACCGACTTCCTATAATTCACCCCTCCACTTT. Residues: CASSQTLTPTSYNSPLHF. The chain couples TRBV27 to TRBJ1-6; D remains unclear. The CDR3 has 18 residues. Germline V CDR1 and CDR2: MNHEY, SMNVEV (reference sequence). The V end lost 6 bases, the J end lost 1 base, and 19 bases lay between the germline ends.

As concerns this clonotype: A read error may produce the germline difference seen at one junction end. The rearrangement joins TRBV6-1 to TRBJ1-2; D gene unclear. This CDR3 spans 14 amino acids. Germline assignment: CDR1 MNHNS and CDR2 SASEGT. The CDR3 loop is CVSSNGPRMSGYTF. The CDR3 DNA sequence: TGTGTCAGCAGTAACGGACCAAGAATGTCGGGCTACACCTTC.

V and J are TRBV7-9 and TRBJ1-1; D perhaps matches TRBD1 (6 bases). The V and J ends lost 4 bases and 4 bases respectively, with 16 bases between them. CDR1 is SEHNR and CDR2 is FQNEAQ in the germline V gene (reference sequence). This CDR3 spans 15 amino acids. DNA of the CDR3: TGTGCCAGCAGCTCTCCCACACAGGGCTCCACTGAAGCTTTCTTT. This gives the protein CASSSPTQGSTEAFF.

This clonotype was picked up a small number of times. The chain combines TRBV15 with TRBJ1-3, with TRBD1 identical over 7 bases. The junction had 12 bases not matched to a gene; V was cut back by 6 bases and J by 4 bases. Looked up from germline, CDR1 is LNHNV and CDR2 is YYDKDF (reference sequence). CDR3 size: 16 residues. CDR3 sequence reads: CATRPSGGGFGNTIYF. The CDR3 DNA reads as TGTGCCACCAGACCCAGTGGAGGGGGCTTCGGAAACACCATATATTTT.

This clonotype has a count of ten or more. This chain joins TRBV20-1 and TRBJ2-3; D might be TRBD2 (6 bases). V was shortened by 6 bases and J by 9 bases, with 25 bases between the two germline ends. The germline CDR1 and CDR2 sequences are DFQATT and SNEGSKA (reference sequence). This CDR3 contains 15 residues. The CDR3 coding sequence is TGCAGTGCCCAACTCTCGGGGGTCCCTCGGTCGACGCAGTATTTT. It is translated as CSAQLSGVPRSTQYF.

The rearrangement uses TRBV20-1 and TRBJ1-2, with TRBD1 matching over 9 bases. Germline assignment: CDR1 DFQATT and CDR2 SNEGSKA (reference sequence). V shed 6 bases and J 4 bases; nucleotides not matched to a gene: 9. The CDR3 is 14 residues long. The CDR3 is CSAGQGPACYGYTF. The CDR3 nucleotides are TGCAGTGCGGGACAGGGACCAGCGTGCTATGGCTACACCTTC.

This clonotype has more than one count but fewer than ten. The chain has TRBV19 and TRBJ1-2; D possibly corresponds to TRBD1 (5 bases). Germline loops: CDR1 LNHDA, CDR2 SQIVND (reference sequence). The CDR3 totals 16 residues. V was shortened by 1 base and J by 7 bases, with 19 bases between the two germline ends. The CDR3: CASSIAGAALVVGYTF. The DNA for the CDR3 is TGTGCCAGTAGTATAGCTGGGGCCGCCCTTGTCGTTGGCTACACCTTC.

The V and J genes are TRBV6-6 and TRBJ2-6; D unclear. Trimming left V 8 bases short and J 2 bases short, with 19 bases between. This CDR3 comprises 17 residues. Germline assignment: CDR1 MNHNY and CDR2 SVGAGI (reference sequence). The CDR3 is CASGKGRDLTGANVLTF. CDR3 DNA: TGTGCCAGCGGTAAGGGCAGAGACCTAACTGGGGCCAACGTCCTGACTTTC.

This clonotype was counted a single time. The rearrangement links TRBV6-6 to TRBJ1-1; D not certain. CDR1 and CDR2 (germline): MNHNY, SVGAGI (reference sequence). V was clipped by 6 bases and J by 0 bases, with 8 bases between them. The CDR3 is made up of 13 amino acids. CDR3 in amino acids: CASSPLLNTEAFF. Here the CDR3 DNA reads TGTGCCAGCAGCCCCTTACTGAACACTGAAGCTTTCTTT.

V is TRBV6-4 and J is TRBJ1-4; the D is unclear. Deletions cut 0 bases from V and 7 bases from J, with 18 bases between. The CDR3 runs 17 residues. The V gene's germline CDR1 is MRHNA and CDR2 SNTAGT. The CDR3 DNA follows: TGTGCCAGCAGTGACTCGGGGTATGGGCGGCCGGGTGAAAAACTGTTTTTT. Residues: CASSDSGYGRPGEKLFF.

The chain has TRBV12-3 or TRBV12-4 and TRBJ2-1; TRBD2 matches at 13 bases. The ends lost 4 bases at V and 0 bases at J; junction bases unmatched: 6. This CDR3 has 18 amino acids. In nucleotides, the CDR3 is TGTGCCAGCAGTTACAAGGGGACTAGCGGGGTCTCCTACAATGAGCAGTTCTTC. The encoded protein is CASSYKGTSGVSYNEQFF.

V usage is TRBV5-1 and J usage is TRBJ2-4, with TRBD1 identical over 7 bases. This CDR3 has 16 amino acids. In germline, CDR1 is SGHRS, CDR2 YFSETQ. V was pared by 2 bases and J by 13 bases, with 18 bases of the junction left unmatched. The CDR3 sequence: CASSFTTGAVFNEQYF. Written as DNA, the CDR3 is TGCGCCAGCAGCTTCACAACAGGGGCCGTTTTTAATGAGCAGTACTTC. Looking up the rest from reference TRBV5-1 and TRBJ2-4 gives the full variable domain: KAGVTQTPRYLIKTRGQQVTLSCSPISGHRSVSWYQQTPGQGLQFLFEYFSETQRNKGNFPGRFSGRQFSNSRSEMNVSTLELGDSALYLCASSFTTGAVFNEQYFGAGTRLSVL.

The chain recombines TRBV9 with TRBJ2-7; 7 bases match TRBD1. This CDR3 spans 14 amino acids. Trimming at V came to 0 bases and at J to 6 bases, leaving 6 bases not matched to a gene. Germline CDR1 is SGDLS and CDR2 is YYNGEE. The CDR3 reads CASSVAGGTSEQYF. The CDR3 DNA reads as TGTGCCAGCAGCGTAGCAGGGGGAACGAGCGAGCAGTACTTC.

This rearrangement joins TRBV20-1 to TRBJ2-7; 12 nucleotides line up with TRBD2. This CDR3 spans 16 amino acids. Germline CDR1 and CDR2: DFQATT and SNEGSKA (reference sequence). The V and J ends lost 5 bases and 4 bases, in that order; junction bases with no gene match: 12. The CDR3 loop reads CSALHGTSGFLYEQYF. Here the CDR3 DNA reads TGCAGTGCTTTACACGGGACTAGCGGGTTCCTTTACGAGCAGTACTTC.

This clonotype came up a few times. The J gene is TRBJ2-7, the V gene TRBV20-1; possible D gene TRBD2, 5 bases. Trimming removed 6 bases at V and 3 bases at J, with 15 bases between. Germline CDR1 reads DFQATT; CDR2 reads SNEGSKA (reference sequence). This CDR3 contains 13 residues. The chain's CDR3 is CSAQPTRSYEQYF. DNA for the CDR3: TGCAGTGCCCAGCCCACTAGAAGCTACGAGCAGTACTTC.

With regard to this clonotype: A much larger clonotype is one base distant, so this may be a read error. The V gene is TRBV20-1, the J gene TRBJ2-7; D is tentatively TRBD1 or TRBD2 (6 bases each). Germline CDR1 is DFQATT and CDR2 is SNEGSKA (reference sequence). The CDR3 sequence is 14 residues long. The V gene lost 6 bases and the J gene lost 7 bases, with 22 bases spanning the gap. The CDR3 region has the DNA TGCAGTGCCTCGGGGGCGGTACATGACAATGAGCAGTACTTC. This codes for CSASGAVHDNEQYF.

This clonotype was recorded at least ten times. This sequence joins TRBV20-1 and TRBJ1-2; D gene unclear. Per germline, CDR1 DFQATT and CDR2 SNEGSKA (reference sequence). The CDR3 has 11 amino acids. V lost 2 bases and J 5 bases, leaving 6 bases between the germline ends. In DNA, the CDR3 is TGCAGTGCTAGATGGGTGTATGGCTACACCTTC. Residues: CSARWVYGYTF.

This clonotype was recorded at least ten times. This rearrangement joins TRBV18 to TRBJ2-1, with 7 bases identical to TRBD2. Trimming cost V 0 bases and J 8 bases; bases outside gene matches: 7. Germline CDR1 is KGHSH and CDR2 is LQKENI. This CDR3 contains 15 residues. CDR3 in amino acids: CASSPPSGMMHEQFF. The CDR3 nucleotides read TGTGCCAGCTCACCACCGAGCGGGATGATGCATGAGCAGTTCTTC. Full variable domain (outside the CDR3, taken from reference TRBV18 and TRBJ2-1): NAGVMQNPRHLVRRRGQEARLRCSPMKGHSHVYWYRQLPEEGLKFMVYLQKENIIDESGMPKERFSAEFPKEGPSILRIQQVVRGDSAAYFCASSPPSGMMHEQFFGPGTRLTVL.

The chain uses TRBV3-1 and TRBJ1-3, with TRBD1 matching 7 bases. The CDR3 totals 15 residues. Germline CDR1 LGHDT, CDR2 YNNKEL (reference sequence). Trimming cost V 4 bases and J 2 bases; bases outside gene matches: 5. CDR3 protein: CASSPFGTAGNTIYF. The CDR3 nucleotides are TGTGCCAGCAGCCCTTTCGGGACAGCTGGAAACACCATATATTTT.

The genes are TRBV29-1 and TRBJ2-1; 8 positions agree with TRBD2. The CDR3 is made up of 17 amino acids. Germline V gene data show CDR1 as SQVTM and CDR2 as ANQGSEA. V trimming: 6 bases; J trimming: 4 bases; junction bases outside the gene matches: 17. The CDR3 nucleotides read TGCAGCGTCAATAAGTACGACTCGCGGGGGGATTACAATGAGCAGTTCTTC. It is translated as CSVNKYDSRGDYNEQFF.